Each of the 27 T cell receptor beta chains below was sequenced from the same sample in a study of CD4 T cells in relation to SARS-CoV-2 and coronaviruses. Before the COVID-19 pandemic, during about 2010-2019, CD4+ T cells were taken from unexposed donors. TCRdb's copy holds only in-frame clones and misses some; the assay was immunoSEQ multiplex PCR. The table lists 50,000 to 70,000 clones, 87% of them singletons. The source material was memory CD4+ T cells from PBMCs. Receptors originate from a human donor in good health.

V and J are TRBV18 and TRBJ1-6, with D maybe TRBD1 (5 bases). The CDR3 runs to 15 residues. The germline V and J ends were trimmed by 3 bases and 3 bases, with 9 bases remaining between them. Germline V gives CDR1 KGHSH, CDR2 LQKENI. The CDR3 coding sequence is TGTGCCAGCTCACCGGGGGGGTTCTATAATTCACCCCTCCACTTT. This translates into CASSPGGFYNSPLHF.

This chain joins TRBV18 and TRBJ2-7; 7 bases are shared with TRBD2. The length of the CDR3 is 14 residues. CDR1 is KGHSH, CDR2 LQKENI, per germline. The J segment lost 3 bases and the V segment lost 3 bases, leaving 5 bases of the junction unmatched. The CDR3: CASSPTRDYYEQYF. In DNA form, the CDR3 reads TGTGCCAGCTCACCGACAAGGGACTACTACGAGCAGTACTTC.

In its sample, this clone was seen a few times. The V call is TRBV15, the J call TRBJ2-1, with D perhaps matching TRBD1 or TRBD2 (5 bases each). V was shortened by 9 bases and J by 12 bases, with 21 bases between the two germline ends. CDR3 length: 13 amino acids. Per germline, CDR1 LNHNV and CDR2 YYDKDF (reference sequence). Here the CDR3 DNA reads TGTGCCACGCGAACCGGGACCATAAGCCCGCAGTTCTTC. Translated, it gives CATRTGTISPQFF.

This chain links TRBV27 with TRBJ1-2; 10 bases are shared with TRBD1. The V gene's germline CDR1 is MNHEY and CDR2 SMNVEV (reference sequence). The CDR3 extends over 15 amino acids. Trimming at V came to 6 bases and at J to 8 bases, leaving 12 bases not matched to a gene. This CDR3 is CASSLREDRGGGYTF. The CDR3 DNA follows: TGTGCCAGCAGCCTCAGAGAGGACAGGGGGGGAGGCTACACCTTC.

As DNA, the CDR3 is TGTGCCAGCTCACCGCTGGGACAGCCAACGGGGGGCTCCTCGTCGTCCTACGAGCAGTACTTC. Translation gives CASSPLGQPTGGSSSSYEQYF. J is TRBJ2-7 and V is TRBV18; possibly TRBD1 or TRBD2 for D (7 bases each). Per germline, CDR1 KGHSH and CDR2 LQKENI. Between the trimmed V and J ends, which lost 3 bases and 1 base, there was a span of 31 bases. The CDR3 length is 21 residues.

The CDR3 coding sequence is TGTGCCAGCAGCCAAGGAAAATACAGGGGGCCCAGGGAGGACGAGCAGTTCTTC. Residues: CASSQGKYRGPREDEQFF. V usage is TRBV3-1 (or the pseudogene TRBV3-2) and J usage is TRBJ2-1; 9 nucleotides agree with TRBD1. Per germline, CDR1 LGHDT and CDR2 YNNKEL (reference sequence). V was clipped by 1 base and J by 10 bases; unmatched bases: 17. The CDR3 consists of 18 residues.

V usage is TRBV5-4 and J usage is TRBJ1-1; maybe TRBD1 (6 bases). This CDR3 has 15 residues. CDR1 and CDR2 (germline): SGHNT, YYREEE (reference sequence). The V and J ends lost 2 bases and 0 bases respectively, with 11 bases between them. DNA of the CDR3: TGTGCCAGCAGCTTTCGGGGGGGCTTGAACACTGAAGCTTTCTTT. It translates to CASSFRGGLNTEAFF. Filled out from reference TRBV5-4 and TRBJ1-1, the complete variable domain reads ETGVTQSPTHLIKTRGQQVTLRCSSQSGHNTVSWYQQALGQGPQFIFQYYREEENGRGNFPPRFSGLQFPNYSSELNVNALELDDSALYLCASSFRGGLNTEAFFGQGTRLTVV.

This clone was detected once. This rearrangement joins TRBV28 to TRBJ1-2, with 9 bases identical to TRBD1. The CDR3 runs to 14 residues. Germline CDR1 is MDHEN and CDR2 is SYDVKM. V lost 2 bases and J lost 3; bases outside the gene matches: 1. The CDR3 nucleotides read TGTGCCAGCAGTTTACGGGACAGGGACTATGGCTACACCTTC. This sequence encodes CASSLRDRDYGYTF.

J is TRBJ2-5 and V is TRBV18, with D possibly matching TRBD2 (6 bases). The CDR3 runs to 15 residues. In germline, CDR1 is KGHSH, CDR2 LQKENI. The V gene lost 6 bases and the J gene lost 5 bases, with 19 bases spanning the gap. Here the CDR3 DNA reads TGTGCCAGCTCCCTCCCCGGGACTGGAAGGGAGACCCAGTACTTC. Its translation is CASSLPGTGRETQYF.

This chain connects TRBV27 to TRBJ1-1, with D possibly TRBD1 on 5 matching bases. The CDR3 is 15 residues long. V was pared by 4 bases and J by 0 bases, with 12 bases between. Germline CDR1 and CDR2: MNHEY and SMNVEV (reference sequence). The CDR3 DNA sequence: TGTGCCAGCAGTTCCCGGTCAGGGATGAACACTGAAGCTTTCTTT. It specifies CASSSRSGMNTEAFF.

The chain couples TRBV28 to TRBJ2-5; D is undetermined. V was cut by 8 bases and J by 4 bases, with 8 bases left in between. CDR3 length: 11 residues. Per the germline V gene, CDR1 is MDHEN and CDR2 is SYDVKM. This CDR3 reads CASRQRETQYF. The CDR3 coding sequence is TGTGCCAGCCGACAACGAGAGACCCAGTACTTC.

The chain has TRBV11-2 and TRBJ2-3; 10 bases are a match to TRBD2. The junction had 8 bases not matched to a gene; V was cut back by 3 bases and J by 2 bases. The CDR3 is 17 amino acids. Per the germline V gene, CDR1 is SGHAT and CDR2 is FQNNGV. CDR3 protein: CASSLGSSGGATDTQYF. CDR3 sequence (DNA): TGTGCCAGCAGCTTGGGGTCTAGCGGGGGAGCCACAGATACGCAGTATTTT.

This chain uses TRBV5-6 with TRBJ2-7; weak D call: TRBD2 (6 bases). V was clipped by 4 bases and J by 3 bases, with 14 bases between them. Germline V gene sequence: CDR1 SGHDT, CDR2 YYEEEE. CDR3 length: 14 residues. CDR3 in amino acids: CASSGRDLGYEQYF. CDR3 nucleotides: TGTGCCAGCAGCGGTCGGGACTTAGGCTACGAGCAGTACTTC.

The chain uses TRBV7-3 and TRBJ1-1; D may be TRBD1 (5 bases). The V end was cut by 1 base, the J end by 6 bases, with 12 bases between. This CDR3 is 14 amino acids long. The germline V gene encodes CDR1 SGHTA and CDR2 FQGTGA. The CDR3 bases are TGTGCCAGCAGCTTAATGGGGGAAGGGGCTGAAGCTTTCTTT. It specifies CASSLMGEGAEAFF.

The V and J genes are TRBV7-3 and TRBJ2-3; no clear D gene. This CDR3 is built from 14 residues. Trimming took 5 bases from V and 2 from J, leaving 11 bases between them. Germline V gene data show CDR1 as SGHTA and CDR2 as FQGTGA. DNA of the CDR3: TGTGCCAGCAGCACAGCCTACCCCACAGATACGCAGTATTTT. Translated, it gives CASSTAYPTDTQYF.

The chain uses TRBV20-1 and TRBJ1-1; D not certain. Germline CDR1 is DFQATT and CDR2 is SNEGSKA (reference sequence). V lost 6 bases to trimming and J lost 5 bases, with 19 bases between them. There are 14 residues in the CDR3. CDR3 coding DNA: TGCAGTGCCAGTCGCCCGGGTCTGGGGACTGAAGCTTTCTTT. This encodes CSASRPGLGTEAFF.

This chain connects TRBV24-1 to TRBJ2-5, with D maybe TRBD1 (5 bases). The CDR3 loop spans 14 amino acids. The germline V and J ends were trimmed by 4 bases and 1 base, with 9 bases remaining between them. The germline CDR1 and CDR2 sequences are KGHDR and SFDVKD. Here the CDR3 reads CATSEAGSQETQYF. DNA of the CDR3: TGTGCCACCAGTGAGGCAGGGTCCCAAGAGACCCAGTACTTC.

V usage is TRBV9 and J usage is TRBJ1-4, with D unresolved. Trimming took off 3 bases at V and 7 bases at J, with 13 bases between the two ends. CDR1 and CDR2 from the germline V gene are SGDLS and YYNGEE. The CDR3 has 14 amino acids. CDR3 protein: CASSEGGEAEKLFF. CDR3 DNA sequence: TGTGCCAGCAGCGAGGGTGGCGAAGCTGAAAAACTGTTTTTT.

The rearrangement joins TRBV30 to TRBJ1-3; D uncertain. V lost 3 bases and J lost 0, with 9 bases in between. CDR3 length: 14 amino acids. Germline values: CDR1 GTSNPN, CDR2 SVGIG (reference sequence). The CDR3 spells CAWSKRDSGNTIYF. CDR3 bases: TGTGCCTGGAGCAAAAGGGACTCTGGAAACACCATATATTTT. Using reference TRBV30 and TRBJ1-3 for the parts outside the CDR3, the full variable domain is SQTIHQWPATLVQPVGSPLSLECTVEGTSNPNLYWYRQAAGRGLQLLFYSVGIGQISSEVPQNLSASRPQDRQFILSSKKLLLSDSGFYLCAWSKRDSGNTIYFGEGSWLTVV.

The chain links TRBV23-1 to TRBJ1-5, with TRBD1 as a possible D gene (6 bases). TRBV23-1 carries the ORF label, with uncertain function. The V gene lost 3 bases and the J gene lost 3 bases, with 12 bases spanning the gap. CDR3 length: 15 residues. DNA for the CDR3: TGCGCCAGCAGTCACCTGGGGGGGCCCAATCAGCCCCAGCATTTT. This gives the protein CASSHLGGPNQPQHF.

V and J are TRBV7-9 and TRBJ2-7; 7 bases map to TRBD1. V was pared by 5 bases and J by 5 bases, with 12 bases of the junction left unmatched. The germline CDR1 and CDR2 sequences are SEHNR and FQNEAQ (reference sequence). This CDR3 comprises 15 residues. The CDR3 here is CASSQGQAPDHEQYF. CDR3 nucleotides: TGTGCCAGCAGCCAAGGACAGGCTCCCGATCACGAGCAGTACTTC.

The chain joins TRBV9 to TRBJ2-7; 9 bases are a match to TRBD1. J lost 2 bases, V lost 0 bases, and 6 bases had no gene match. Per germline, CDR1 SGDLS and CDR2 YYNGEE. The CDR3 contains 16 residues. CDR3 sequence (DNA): TGTGCCAGCAGCGTAGGGACCGGGACAGGGCCCTACGAGCAGTACTTC. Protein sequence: CASSVGTGTGPYEQYF.

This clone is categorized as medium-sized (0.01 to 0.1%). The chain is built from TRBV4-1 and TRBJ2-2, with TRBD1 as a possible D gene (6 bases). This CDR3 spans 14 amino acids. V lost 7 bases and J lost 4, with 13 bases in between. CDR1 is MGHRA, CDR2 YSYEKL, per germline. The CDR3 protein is CASMPTGGTGELFF. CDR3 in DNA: TGCGCCAGCATGCCGACAGGCGGCACCGGGGAGCTGTTTTTT.

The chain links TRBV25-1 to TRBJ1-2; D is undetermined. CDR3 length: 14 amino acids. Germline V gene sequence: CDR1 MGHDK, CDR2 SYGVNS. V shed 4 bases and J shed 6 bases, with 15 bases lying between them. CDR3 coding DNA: TGTGCCAGCAGTGTTTTCGGGTTCAGCCATGGCTACACCTTC. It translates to CASSVFGFSHGYTF.

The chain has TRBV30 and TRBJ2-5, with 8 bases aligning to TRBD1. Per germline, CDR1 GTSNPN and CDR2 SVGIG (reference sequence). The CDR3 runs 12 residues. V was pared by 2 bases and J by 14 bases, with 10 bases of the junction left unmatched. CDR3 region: CAWSLTRTGHYF. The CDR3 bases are TGTGCCTGGAGTCTGACAAGGACAGGGCACTACTTC. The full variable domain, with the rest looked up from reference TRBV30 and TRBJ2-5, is SQTIHQWPATLVQPVGSPLSLECTVEGTSNPNLYWYRQAAGRGLQLLFYSVGIGQISSEVPQNLSASRPQDRQFILSSKKLLLSDSGFYLCAWSLTRTGHYFGPGTRLLVL.

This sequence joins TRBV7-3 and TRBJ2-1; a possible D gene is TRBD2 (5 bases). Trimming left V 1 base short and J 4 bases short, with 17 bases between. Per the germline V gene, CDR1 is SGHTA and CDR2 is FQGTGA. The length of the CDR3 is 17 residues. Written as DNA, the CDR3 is TGTGCCAGCAGCTTAAACGTCGACGGCGGGCTTTACAATGAGCAGTTCTTC. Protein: CASSLNVDGGLYNEQFF. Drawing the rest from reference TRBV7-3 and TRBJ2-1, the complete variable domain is GAGVSQTPSNKVTEKGKYVELRCDPISGHTALYWYRQSLGQGPEFLIYFQGTGAADDSGLPNDRFFAVRPEGSVSTLKIQRTERGDSAVYLCASSLNVDGGLYNEQFFGPGTRLTVL.

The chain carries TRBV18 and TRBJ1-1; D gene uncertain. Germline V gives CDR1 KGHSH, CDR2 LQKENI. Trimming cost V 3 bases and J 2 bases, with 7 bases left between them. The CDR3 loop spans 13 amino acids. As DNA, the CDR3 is TGTGCCAGCTCACCGGACCTTAACACTGAAGCTTTCTTT. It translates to CASSPDLNTEAFF. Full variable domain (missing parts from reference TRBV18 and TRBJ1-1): NAGVMQNPRHLVRRRGQEARLRCSPMKGHSHVYWYRQLPEEGLKFMVYLQKENIIDESGMPKERFSAEFPKEGPSILRIQQVVRGDSAAYFCASSPDLNTEAFFGQGTRLTVV.